A single sample gave rise to the 2 T cell receptor beta chains below, sequenced in a study of Tregs in tolerant kidney transplant recipients. Recipients received nonmyeloablative bone marrow transplants from related graft donors, with transient mixed chimerism. Method: immunoSEQ multiplex PCR; TCRdb's copy keeps in-frame clones and lacks some. The table has more than 90,000 clones, roughly 93% seen once; the top ten hold around 1.6%. The sequencing used CD4+ T cells from blood (PBMCs), collected 12 months after the transplant. These receptors were taken from a human patient who received a combined kidney and bone marrow transplant. Some T cells could come from the graft donor.

This clone came up once. The rearrangement uses TRBV11-1 and TRBJ1-1; 8 bases line up with TRBD1. V was pared by 5 bases and J by 0 bases, with 8 bases of the junction left unmatched. The CDR3 is made up of 16 amino acids. Looked up from germline, CDR1 is SGHAT and CDR2 is FQDESV (reference sequence). CDR3 coding DNA: TGTGCCAGCAGCCCGAGGACAGGGATCATGAACACTGAAGCTTTCTTT. It yields the protein CASSPRTGIMNTEAFF.

V is TRBV5-5 and J is TRBJ2-1, with D perhaps matching TRBD2 (6 bases). The germline CDR1 and CDR2 sequences are SGHKS and YYEKEE (reference sequence). The CDR3 has 16 residues. V gave up 3 bases and J gave up 1 base, with 14 bases separating them. CDR3 sequence (DNA): TGTGCCAGCAGCTCACTGACTAGGTGGTCCTACAATGAGCAGTTCTTC. Translated: CASSSLTRWSYNEQFF.